This passage covers 9 T cell receptor beta chains from one sample sequenced in a study of T cells in Graves' hyperthyroidism and ophthalmopathy. RNA transcripts provided the source from which TCR beta CDR3 regions were amplified. The study used the HTBI primer set for a first-round RT-PCR of the TCR CDR3. MiXCR was run by TCRdb on the multiplex PCR reads, yielding one entry per CDR3 protein. The repertoire has more than 450,000 distinct CDR3 sequences, just under 20% of them found once; the top ten carry 40% to 50%. The sequenced material came from blood. The receptors here all came from a man between 40 and 49 years old with Graves' ophthalmopathy.

The chain is built from TRBV6-1 and TRBJ2-7; 9 bases align to TRBD1. The trim removed 6 bases at V and 5 bases at J, leaving 2 bases unmatched. Looked up from germline, CDR1 is MNHNS and CDR2 is SASEGT. The CDR3 extends over 12 amino acids. The CDR3 nucleotides are TGTGCCAGCAGGGGACAGGGCAACGAGCAGTACTTC. Translated: CASRGQGNEQYF.

This clonotype turned up a few times. The chain combines TRBV3-1 with TRBJ2-1; 9 nucleotides align to TRBD2. V was pared by 0 bases and J by 3 bases, with 9 bases of the junction left unmatched. Per germline, CDR1 LGHDT and CDR2 YNNKEL (reference sequence). The CDR3 spans 18 residues. The CDR3 spells CASSQENSGRVIYNEQFF. Here the CDR3 DNA reads TGTGCCAGCAGCCAAGAAAATAGCGGGAGAGTAATCTACAATGAGCAGTTCTTC.

Worth noting for this clonotype: This sequence may be a read error, since a much larger clone differs from it by one base. The chain carries TRBV7-3 and TRBJ2-7; D not resolved. Per the germline V gene, CDR1 is SGHTA and CDR2 is FQGTGA. This CDR3 has 12 residues. Written as DNA, the CDR3 is TGTGTCAGCAGCCCTCGAGTAGGCGAGCAGTACTTC. Translation: CVSSPRVGEQYF.

This rearrangement joins TRBV20-1 to TRBJ2-1, with D unresolved. From germline, CDR1 is DFQATT and CDR2 SNEGSKA (reference sequence). V was clipped by 1 base and J by 5 bases, with 9 bases between them. The CDR3 extends over 13 amino acids. The CDR3 spells CSARGPQHNEQFF. CDR3 in DNA: TGCAGTGCTAGAGGTCCACAGCACAATGAGCAGTTCTTC.

This clonotype was detected ten times or more. V usage is TRBV20-1 and J usage is TRBJ2-5; possibly TRBD2 for D (5 bases). Looked up from germline, CDR1 is DFQATT and CDR2 is SNEGSKA (reference sequence). V lost 3 bases, J lost 2 bases, and 16 bases lay in between. The CDR3 length is 15 residues. CDR3 in DNA: TGCAGTGCTAGGAACCAGCTAGCTAGGCAAGAGACCCAGTACTTC. It yields the protein CSARNQLARQETQYF.

The chain has TRBV28 and TRBJ1-5; 7 nucleotides agree with TRBD1. The CDR3 is 14 residues long. Losses at the gene ends were 7 bases for V and 0 bases for J; bases not matched to a gene: 3. From germline, CDR1 is MDHEN and CDR2 SYDVKM. CDR3 nucleotide sequence: TGTGCCAGCACAGGGGGGCCTAGCAATCAGCCCCAGCATTTT. It specifies CASTGGPSNQPQHF.

The V call is TRBV30, the J call TRBJ1-3; no clear D gene. The germline V and J ends were trimmed by 2 bases and 0 bases, with 8 bases remaining between them. Germline CDR1 reads GTSNPN; CDR2 reads SVGIG (reference sequence). The length of the CDR3 is 14 residues. The CDR3 reads CAWSNGISGNTIYF. As DNA, the CDR3 is TGTGCCTGGAGTAATGGTATCTCTGGAAACACCATATATTTT.

This clonotype was counted at least ten times. The J gene is TRBJ2-7, the V gene TRBV13; D might be TRBD2 (8 bases). This CDR3 has 13 residues. V shed 4 bases and J shed 6 bases, with 13 bases lying between them. Per the germline V gene, CDR1 is PRHDT and CDR2 is FYEKMQ (reference sequence). The CDR3 bases are TGTGCCAGCAGCTGGCGGGGGGACAGCGAGCAGTACTTC. This gives the protein CASSWRGDSEQYF.

Of note for this clonotype: A much larger clone lies a single base off, so this may be a read error. The chain uses TRBV2 and TRBJ2-3; 7 nucleotides match TRBD1. Germline CDR1 and CDR2: SNHLY and FYNNEI. This CDR3 region has 15 residues. The trim removed 6 bases at V and 5 bases at J, leaving 11 bases unmatched. The CDR3 loop is CASRAEQGFGDTQYF. CDR3 coding DNA: TGTGCCAGCAGGGCTGAACAGGGGTTTGGAGATACGCAGTATTTT.